The 24 T cell receptor beta chains below all came from one sample that was sequenced in a study of blood T cell repertoires in COVID-19. The method was immunoSEQ multiplex PCR; TCRdb's version includes in-frame clones alone and lacks a portion of them. The sample records 100,000 to 150,000 clones, 70% to 90% being singletons. Source material: peripheral blood. The receptors here all came from an elderly woman with acute or convalescent COVID-19.

This chain joins TRBV28 and TRBJ1-2; D is undetermined. CDR1 MDHEN and CDR2 SYDVKM come from the germline V gene. The CDR3 extends over 11 amino acids. Trimming stripped 4 bases from V and 6 bases from J, with 6 bases between. CDR3 residues: CASSWLHGYTF. CDR3 bases: TGTGCCAGCAGTTGGCTGCATGGCTACACCTTC.

This clone was picked up one time. V usage is TRBV19 and J usage is TRBJ1-4; D possibly corresponds to TRBD1 (5 bases). The CDR3 is made up of 15 amino acids. Per the germline V gene, CDR1 is LNHDA and CDR2 is SQIVND (reference sequence). V was clipped by 6 bases and J by 7 bases, with 18 bases between them. For the CDR3, the DNA is TGTGCCAGTAGCCTCTCGCGGGGGAATGGTGAAAAACTGTTTTTT. This codes for CASSLSRGNGEKLFF.

This chain links TRBV5-1 with TRBJ2-3; TRBD2 matches 7 bases. This CDR3 is built from 17 residues. Looked up from germline, CDR1 is SGHRS and CDR2 is YFSETQ. V trimming: 0 bases; J trimming: 4 bases; junction bases outside the gene matches: 11. The CDR3 nucleotides read TGCGCCAGCAGCTTGGCGTTGTACGGGACTAATCCAGATACGCAGTATTTT. Translation: CASSLALYGTNPDTQYF.

This clone turned up a few times. This chain joins TRBV27 and TRBJ2-5; TRBD2 is a possible D gene (5 bases). The V end was cut by 0 bases, the J end by 4 bases, with 12 bases between. The CDR3 loop spans 15 amino acids. Per the germline V gene, CDR1 is MNHEY and CDR2 is SMNVEV (reference sequence). The CDR3 loop reads CASSLSEGFGETQYF. The CDR3 DNA reads as TGTGCCAGCAGTTTATCCGAGGGCTTCGGAGAGACCCAGTACTTC.

V and J are TRBV4-1 and TRBJ2-5, with 11 bases fitting TRBD2. The CDR3 covers 15 residues. In germline, CDR1 is MGHRA, CDR2 YSYEKL. Trimming took 6 bases from V and 3 from J; bases not matched to a gene: 6. Here the CDR3 reads CASRRVLAGEETQYF. DNA of the CDR3: TGCGCCAGCAGGAGAGTACTAGCGGGGGAAGAGACCCAGTACTTC.

J is TRBJ2-3 and V is TRBV7-8, with D hard to call. V was trimmed by 6 bases and J by 0 bases, leaving 19 bases between them. Germline-derived CDR1 and CDR2 are SGHVS and FQNEAQ. This CDR3 contains 17 residues. The CDR3 spells CASRNPPGRISTDTQYF. CDR3 in DNA: TGTGCCAGCAGAAACCCCCCCGGTCGAATTAGCACAGATACGCAGTATTTT.

This clone turned up a few times. V is TRBV10-2 and J is TRBJ2-1; 11 nucleotides agree with TRBD2. V lost 6 bases, J lost 7 bases, and 5 bases stayed unmatched. The CDR3 totals 14 residues. Germline-derived CDR1 and CDR2 are WSHSY and SAAADI. The CDR3 loop is CASRLAGGGNEQFF. DNA for the CDR3: TGCGCCAGCAGATTAGCGGGAGGGGGAAATGAGCAGTTCTTC.

This clone was seen only once. The chain employs TRBV20-1 and TRBJ2-4; possibly TRBD2 for D (6 bases). The germline V gene encodes CDR1 DFQATT and CDR2 SNEGSKA (reference sequence). The V end lost 3 bases, the J end lost 4 bases, and 16 bases lay between the germline ends. The CDR3 runs 15 residues. The CDR3 DNA reads as TGCAGTGCTAGTCTGGGGGGATATGAGAAAAACATTCAGTACTTC. Encoded protein: CSASLGGYEKNIQYF.

The chain is built from TRBV7-2 and TRBJ2-4; 9 nucleotides line up with TRBD1. Trimming at V came to 6 bases and at J to 7 bases, leaving 4 bases not matched to a gene. The germline gives CDR1 SGHTA, CDR2 FQGNSA. This CDR3 has 13 residues. The CDR3 reads CASSYGTGNIQYF. The DNA for the CDR3 is TGTGCCAGCAGTTACGGGACAGGGAACATTCAGTACTTC.

The CDR3 here is CASSPLGDRGRVEAFF. In DNA, the CDR3 is TGTGCCAGCAGCCCCCTAGGGGACAGGGGGCGTGTGGAAGCTTTCTTT. The chain uses TRBV28 and TRBJ1-1; 12 bases agree with TRBD1. This CDR3 contains 16 residues. Germline CDR1 MDHEN, CDR2 SYDVKM. V lost 6 bases and J lost 8; bases outside the gene matches: 13.

This chain uses TRBV7-2 with TRBJ2-7; D is unresolved. Per the germline V gene, CDR1 is SGHTA and CDR2 is FQGNSA. The V end lost 0 bases, the J end lost 6 bases, and 6 bases lay between the germline ends. The CDR3 totals 12 residues. CDR3 in amino acids: CASSLARFEQYF. The CDR3 coding sequence is TGTGCCAGCAGCTTAGCTCGTTTCGAGCAGTACTTC. Full variable domain (remainder filled in from reference TRBV7-2 and TRBJ2-7): GAGVSQSPSNKVTEKGKDVELRCDPISGHTALYWYRQSLGQGLEFLIYFQGNSAPDKSGLPSDRFSAERTGGSVSTLTIQRTQQEDSAVYLCASSLARFEQYFGPGTRLTVT.

The chain carries TRBV20-1 and TRBJ2-7, with D perhaps TRBD2 (7 bases). Germline loops: CDR1 DFQATT, CDR2 SNEGSKA (reference sequence). Trimming took 3 bases from V and 2 from J, leaving 14 bases between them. The CDR3 contains 14 residues. This chain's CDR3 is CSASRRGLPYEQYF. CDR3 nucleotide sequence: TGCAGTGCTAGTCGGCGGGGGCTACCCTACGAGCAGTACTTC.

This chain connects TRBV5-1 to TRBJ1-1, with TRBD1 matching over 9 bases. The V gene's germline CDR1 is SGHRS and CDR2 YFSETQ. After removal of 0 bases from V and 3 bases from J, the junction contained 6 bases not matched to a gene. This CDR3 is built from 16 residues. The CDR3 sequence: CASSLDRGRQDTEAFF. CDR3 coding DNA: TGCGCCAGCAGCTTGGACAGGGGGCGGCAGGACACTGAAGCTTTCTTT.

This chain uses TRBV28 with TRBJ2-5; TRBD1 matches 12 bases. The J segment lost 5 bases and the V segment lost 6 bases, leaving 7 bases of the junction unmatched. The CDR3 runs to 15 residues. CDR1 MDHEN and CDR2 SYDVKM come from the germline V gene. CDR3 residues: CASRGQGARGETQYF. In DNA form, the CDR3 reads TGTGCCAGCAGGGGACAGGGGGCTCGTGGGGAGACCCAGTACTTC.

The chain employs TRBV3-1 (or the pseudogene TRBV3-2) and TRBJ2-1; 10 positions agree with TRBD2. This CDR3 contains 15 residues. CDR1 and CDR2 (germline): LGHDT, YNNKEL (reference sequence). The ends lost 5 bases at V and 4 bases at J; junction bases unmatched: 5. The CDR3 spells CASSWGLASYNEQFF. CDR3 DNA sequence: TGTGCCAGCAGCTGGGGACTAGCGAGTTACAATGAGCAGTTCTTC.

This clone came up a few times. The chain has TRBV5-4 and TRBJ1-3; 8 bases align to TRBD1. This CDR3 spans 16 amino acids. Germline CDR1 reads SGHNT; CDR2 reads YYREEE (reference sequence). V trimming: 4 bases; J trimming: 0 bases; junction bases outside the gene matches: 6. CDR3 protein: CASSPGQGNSGNTIYF. DNA of the CDR3: TGTGCCAGCAGCCCTGGACAGGGAAACTCTGGAAACACCATATATTTT.

The genes are TRBV5-1 and TRBJ1-2; 8 bases agree with TRBD1. Germline loops: CDR1 SGHRS, CDR2 YFSETQ. Trimming removed 4 bases from V and 7 bases from J; junction bases left unmatched: 9. The CDR3 sequence is 14 residues long. The CDR3 DNA reads TGCGCCAGCAGCCCGGGGACAGGCCTACTTGGCTACACCTTC. Translated, it gives CASSPGTGLLGYTF.

The chain joins TRBV7-2 to TRBJ2-7; D is possibly TRBD2 (6 bases). Germline CDR1 and CDR2: SGHTA and FQGNSA. The CDR3 sequence is 15 residues long. The V end was cut by 2 bases, the J end by 0 bases, with 11 bases between. CDR3 bases: TGTGCCAGCAGCTTAAACCCGGGAGCCTCCTACGAGCAGTACTTC. It yields the protein CASSLNPGASYEQYF.

The chain couples TRBV20-1 to TRBJ1-2, with D perhaps TRBD1 (5 bases). Per the germline V gene, CDR1 is DFQATT and CDR2 is SNEGSKA (reference sequence). Trimming left V 3 bases short and J 7 bases short, with 15 bases between. This CDR3 is 13 amino acids long. CDR3 residues: CSASGQGKSGYTF. The CDR3 DNA sequence: TGCAGTGCTAGTGGGCAGGGAAAAAGTGGCTACACCTTC.

This sequence joins TRBV9 and TRBJ2-3; TRBD1 agrees at 7 bases. The CDR3 contains 19 residues. The V and J ends lost 0 bases and 2 bases, in that order; junction bases with no gene match: 15. Germline assignment: CDR1 SGDLS and CDR2 YYNGEE. The CDR3 protein is CASSVEPTRQGSITDTQYF. DNA for the CDR3: TGTGCCAGCAGCGTAGAGCCCACCCGACAGGGTTCGATCACAGATACGCAGTATTTT.

J is TRBJ1-2 and V is TRBV18; 7 bases match TRBD1. The CDR3 loop spans 15 amino acids. The V gene's germline CDR1 is KGHSH and CDR2 LQKENI. V trimming: 3 bases; J trimming: 0 bases; junction bases outside the gene matches: 4. CDR3 sequence (DNA): TGTGCCAGCTCACCCGGGACAGCAACTAACTATGGCTACACCTTC. Its translation is CASSPGTATNYGYTF.

The rearrangement links TRBV5-1 to TRBJ1-4; 9 bases match TRBD1. J gave up 5 bases and V 0 bases, and 2 bases lay outside the gene matches. Germline assignment: CDR1 SGHRS and CDR2 YFSETQ. The CDR3 extends over 15 amino acids. CDR3 in DNA: TGCGCCAGCAGCTTGGGGGGACAGGGCAATGAAAAACTGTTTTTT. Translation: CASSLGGQGNEKLFF.

V usage is TRBV5-4 and J usage is TRBJ1-3, with D perhaps TRBD1 (6 bases). Per the germline V gene, CDR1 is SGHNT and CDR2 is YYREEE (reference sequence). V lost 1 base, J lost 4 bases, and 12 bases lay in between. CDR3 size: 15 residues. The CDR3 nucleotides read TGTGCCAGCAGCTTGCAGGGGCTGCGAGGAAACACCATATATTTT. Translated, it gives CASSLQGLRGNTIYF.

The chain is built from TRBV2 and TRBJ1-2, with TRBD1 as a possible D gene (6 bases). V shed 4 bases and J shed 7 bases, with 10 bases lying between them. This CDR3 is 12 amino acids long. In germline, CDR1 is SNHLY, CDR2 FYNNEI. CDR3 DNA: TGTGCCAGCAGTGTTGAGGGGGTTGGCTACACCTTC. Translation: CASSVEGVGYTF.